In this sample, the clone carrying this T cell receptor (beta chain) turned up many times. Antigen: not known. From germline, CDR1 is SGHTA and CDR2 FQGNSA. Trimming removed 5 bases from V and 0 bases from J, with 8 bases in between. The CDR3 sequence is 14 residues long. These data originate in a study of early T cells in non-severe SARS-CoV-2 infection. Study-level information: Chains were unpaired, as sequencing was done on bulk RNA from unsorted whole blood. General study points: VDJdb-based matching was biased toward anti-spike CD8 responses and missed private and CD4 specificities.

Molecules of cDNA were individually given unique molecular identifiers that were attached to them. TCRdb re-called the 5' RACE reads with MiXCR, one entry per CDR3 protein. The sample lists approximately 66,000 distinct CDR3 sequences; around 14% were seen once. The rearrangement uses TRBV7-2 and TRBJ1-5; maybe TRBD1 (6 bases). The clonotype comes from an adult who was a healthcare worker with PCR-confirmed SARS-CoV-2 infection or an uninfected control (not recorded which). Specimen: whole blood. CDR3 bases: TGTGCCAGCAGCCCGGGACATAGCAATCAGCCCCAGCATTTT. This codes for CASSPGHSNQPQHF.